The 28 T cell receptor beta chains reported below all come from one sample, sequenced in a study of cytomegalovirus exposure and HLA in healthy donors. The PCR used 60 Vbeta and 13 Jbeta primers. Produced via immunoSEQ multiplex PCR; TCRdb's table is partial and in-frame only. The sample's table shows approximately 210,000 clones. The sample taken for sequencing was PBMCs. These receptors all stem from a woman aged 25-40 years in good health and CMV-seropositive.

The chain carries TRBV6-5 and TRBJ1-1; D unresolved. The CDR3 spans 15 residues. Germline lookup yields CDR1 MNHEY and CDR2 SVGAGI. Trimming pared 6 bases from V and 3 bases from J, leaving 17 bases between. CDR3 amino acids: CASRSPGIMYTEAFF. In DNA, the CDR3 is TGTGCCAGCAGATCCCCCGGGATAATGTACACTGAAGCTTTCTTT.

V is TRBV21-1 and J is TRBJ2-7; whether TRBD2, the table's D call, matches the DNA was not checked. TRBV21-1 is classified as a pseudogene. The CDR3 sequence is 18 residues long. This CDR3 is CASSKGREQRYGPYEQYF. CDR3 in DNA: TGTGCCAGCAGCAAAGGGAGGGAACAGCGGTACGGGCCATACGAGCAGTACTTC.

The chain couples TRBV7-9 to TRBJ1-1, with a possible D match to TRBD1 (5 bases). This CDR3 spans 17 amino acids. Germline V gene data show CDR1 as SEHNR and CDR2 as FQNEAQ (reference sequence). Trimming removed 3 bases from V and 6 bases from J, with 23 bases in between. CDR3 in DNA: TGTGCCAGCAGCTTTCTGGCCCCGGGCAGGGATGGTGCTGAAGCTTTCTTT. It is translated as CASSFLAPGRDGAEAFF.

The rearrangement joins TRBV9 to TRBJ2-1; D ambiguous. The V end lost 0 bases, the J end lost 4 bases, and 5 bases lay between the germline ends. The length of the CDR3 is 13 residues. Per the germline V gene, CDR1 is SGDLS and CDR2 is YYNGEE. CDR3 amino acids: CASSVAVYNEQFF. The CDR3 coding sequence is TGTGCCAGCAGCGTAGCCGTTTACAATGAGCAGTTCTTC.

The chain joins TRBV19 to TRBJ1-1, with D perhaps matching TRBD1 (5 bases). The CDR3 covers 15 residues. Per germline, CDR1 LNHDA and CDR2 SQIVND (reference sequence). V lost 3 bases, J lost 3 bases, and 14 bases lay in between. CDR3 nucleotides: TGTGCCAGTAGTATGAGGGGAGGGGTGGACACTGAAGCTTTCTTT. Translation gives CASSMRGGVDTEAFF.

This chain uses TRBV28 with TRBJ1-1; 9 bases agree with TRBD1. V gave up 2 bases and J gave up 4 bases; unmatched junction bases: 8. Germline assignment: CDR1 MDHEN and CDR2 SYDVKM. This CDR3 is 16 amino acids long. CDR3 sequence: CASSLGGRTGATEAFF. CDR3 nucleotides: TGTGCCAGCAGTTTAGGCGGTAGGACAGGGGCCACTGAAGCTTTCTTT.

The V gene is TRBV7-9, the J gene TRBJ2-2; D gene ambiguous. Germline assignment: CDR1 SEHNR and CDR2 FQNEAQ (reference sequence). This CDR3 contains 13 residues. Trimming pared 5 bases from V and 6 bases from J, leaving 10 bases between. The CDR3 reads CASSPVRSGELFF. CDR3 coding DNA: TGTGCCAGCAGCCCCGTACGGTCCGGGGAGCTGTTTTTT.

V usage is TRBV5-1 and J usage is TRBJ1-1; D perhaps matches TRBD1 (6 bases). Deletions cut 9 bases from V and 1 base from J, with 13 bases between. The germline V gene encodes CDR1 SGHRS and CDR2 YFSETQ. The CDR3 consists of 13 residues. The CDR3 spells CATTRGANTEAFF. The DNA of the CDR3 is TGCGCCACCACCCGGGGGGCGAACACTGAAGCTTTCTTT.

The chain combines TRBV18 with TRBJ2-7; TRBD2 matches at 12 bases. The CDR3 consists of 18 residues. V lost 6 bases to trimming and J lost 5 bases; unmatched junction nucleotides: 17. The V gene's germline CDR1 is KGHSH and CDR2 LQKENI. The CDR3 protein is CASSLRASGRGTINEQYF. The CDR3 DNA reads as TGTGCCAGCTCCCTCCGAGCTAGCGGGAGGGGAACGATAAACGAGCAGTACTTC.

DNA for the CDR3: TGCGCCAGCAGCCAAGATCGGAGGGTTGGAGCGCTAGAAGCCAATGAGCAGTTCTTC. This gives the protein CASSQDRRVGALEANEQFF. The rearrangement uses TRBV4-1 and TRBJ2-1; D possibly corresponds to TRBD2 (6 bases). CDR1 is MGHRA and CDR2 is YSYEKL in the germline V gene. Trimming left V 0 bases short and J 6 bases short, with 24 bases between. The CDR3 has 19 amino acids.

The V and J genes are TRBV6-1 and TRBJ2-1; tentatively, D is TRBD1 (5 bases). V was clipped by 6 bases and J by 8 bases, with 11 bases between them. Germline values: CDR1 MNHNS, CDR2 SASEGT. CDR3 length: 12 residues. The CDR3 DNA follows: TGTGCCAGCAGCTCTGTAGGGGATGAGCAGTTCTTC. Its translation: CASSSVGDEQFF.

The chain links TRBV7-2 to TRBJ1-1; D unresolved. The CDR3 is 11 amino acids. Deletions cut 10 bases from V and 1 base from J, with 7 bases between. CDR1 and CDR2 from the germline V gene are SGHTA and FQGNSA. CDR3 DNA sequence: TGTGCCACATCCGGGAACACTGAAGCTTTCTTT. Translation: CATSGNTEAFF.

This chain joins TRBV7-9 and TRBJ2-1; possibly TRBD2 for D (6 bases). Between the trimmed V and J ends, which lost 5 bases and 4 bases, there was a span of 9 bases. The CDR3 sequence is 13 residues long. Looked up from germline, CDR1 is SEHNR and CDR2 is FQNEAQ (reference sequence). The CDR3 here is CASSLGTYNEQFF. In DNA form, the CDR3 reads TGTGCCAGCAGCCTAGGGACTTACAATGAGCAGTTCTTC.

The chain is built from TRBV7-9 and TRBJ1-6; D uncertain. CDR3 length: 16 amino acids. The germline V gene has CDR1 SEHNR and CDR2 FQNEAQ (reference sequence). V was trimmed by 0 bases and J by 9 bases, leaving 15 bases between them. The CDR3: CASSLAQATGFSPLHF. The CDR3 region has the DNA TGTGCCAGCAGCTTAGCGCAAGCAACGGGATTTTCACCCCTCCACTTT.

The chain has TRBV15 and TRBJ2-7; possible D gene TRBD1, 6 bases. The CDR3 length is 16 residues. CDR1 and CDR2 from the germline V gene are LNHNV and YYDKDF (reference sequence). V was clipped by 0 bases and J by 1 base, with 13 bases between them. CDR3 DNA: TGTGCCACCAGCAGAGATCGGAAGGGGGATTCCTACGAGCAGTACTTC. Encoded protein: CATSRDRKGDSYEQYF.

The rearrangement joins TRBV14 to TRBJ1-2; D remains ambiguous. This CDR3 region has 13 residues. Per the germline V gene, CDR1 is SGHDN and CDR2 is FVKESK. Between the trimmed V and J ends, which lost 5 bases and 6 bases, there was a span of 13 bases. DNA of the CDR3: TGTGCCAGCAGCGGAGACTACAGACATGGCTACACCTTC. This translates into CASSGDYRHGYTF.

The CDR3 region is CASRIAGAPGYEQYF. The CDR3, as DNA: TGTGCCAGCAGGATAGCGGGGGCACCTGGGTACGAGCAGTACTTC. The rearrangement joins TRBV7-2 to TRBJ2-7; 9 positions agree with TRBD2. V lost 6 bases to trimming and J lost 4 bases; unmatched junction nucleotides: 10. Germline loops: CDR1 SGHTA, CDR2 FQGNSA. The CDR3 has 15 amino acids.

The V and J genes are TRBV11-2 and TRBJ2-1; D call uncertain. V was clipped by 0 bases and J by 0 bases, with 9 bases between them. The germline gives CDR1 SGHAT, CDR2 FQNNGV. The CDR3 spans 16 residues. The CDR3 reads CASSLDRVGSYNEQFF. The DNA for the CDR3 is TGTGCCAGCAGCTTAGATCGGGTGGGCTCCTACAATGAGCAGTTCTTC. Based on the CDR3 plus reference TRBV11-2 and TRBJ2-1, the full variable domain is EAGVAQSPRYKIIEKRQSVAFWCNPISGHATLYWYQQILGQGPKLLIQFQNNGVVDDSQLPKDRFSAERLKGVDSTLKIQPAKLEDSAVYLCASSLDRVGSYNEQFFGPGTRLTVL.

The chain links TRBV5-1 to TRBJ2-2, with 8 bases lining up with TRBD2. V shed 3 bases and J 6 bases; nucleotides not matched to a gene: 7. Per germline, CDR1 SGHRS and CDR2 YFSETQ. This CDR3 is 15 amino acids long. The CDR3 DNA follows: TGCGCCAGCAGCTGGGGACTAGAAGTCTCCGGGGAGCTGTTTTTT. This sequence encodes CASSWGLEVSGELFF.

CDR3 nucleotides: TGTGCCAGCAGTGGAACTCCTCTCCAGGGCACGGTTGGGGAGCTGTTTTTT. Its protein is CASSGTPLQGTVGELFF. The chain links TRBV25-1 to TRBJ2-2, with a weak D call TRBD1 (5 bases). Germline V gene lookup returns CDR1 MGHDK and CDR2 SYGVNS. This CDR3 is built from 17 residues. The V and J ends lost 4 bases and 8 bases respectively, with 23 bases between them.

J is TRBJ2-5 and V is TRBV19; possible D gene TRBD2, 5 bases. The ends were cut back, 2 bases at V and 3 bases at J, with 7 bases in the middle. Germline V gives CDR1 LNHDA, CDR2 SQIVND (reference sequence). This CDR3 has 13 amino acids. CDR3 loop: CASSITEEETQYF. The CDR3 DNA sequence: TGTGCCAGTAGTATAACGGAGGAAGAGACCCAGTACTTC.

The chain has TRBV6-1 and TRBJ1-1; D is possibly TRBD1 (6 bases). The V end was cut by 1 base, the J end by 12 bases, with 18 bases between. The V gene's germline CDR1 is MNHNS and CDR2 SASEGT. The CDR3 is 14 amino acids. DNA of the CDR3: TGTGCCAGCAGTGAAGGATTGGGGACAATCTTTACTTTCTTT. This gives the protein CASSEGLGTIFTFF.

The V call is TRBV18, the J call TRBJ2-7; 10 nucleotides align to TRBD2. Germline-derived CDR1 and CDR2 are KGHSH and LQKENI. J lost 4 bases, V lost 3 bases, and 12 bases had no gene match. The CDR3 spans 17 residues. The CDR3 sequence: CASSPRQTSGYGYEQYF. The CDR3 nucleotides read TGTGCCAGCTCACCTCGTCAGACTAGCGGGTATGGTTACGAGCAGTACTTC.

The V gene is TRBV2, the J gene TRBJ2-7, with TRBD2 identical over 9 bases. The J segment lost 4 bases and the V segment lost 4 bases, leaving 8 bases of the junction unmatched. Germline V gene data show CDR1 as SNHLY and CDR2 as FYNNEI. This CDR3 has 15 residues. The CDR3 DNA is TGTGCCAGCAGTGTCGGGGCGGGGGGGACATACGAGCAGTACTTC. Its translation: CASSVGAGGTYEQYF. The entire variable domain, with the rest obtained from reference TRBV2 and TRBJ2-7, is as follows: EPEVTQTPSHQVTQMGQEVILRCVPISNHLYFYWYRQILGQKVEFLVSFYNNEISEKSEIFDDQFSVERPDGSNFTLKIRSTKLEDSAMYFCASSVGAGGTYEQYFGPGTRLTVT.

The chain is built from TRBV7-2 and TRBJ2-2; 9 nucleotides align to TRBD1. This CDR3 region has 15 residues. Trimming took 5 bases from V and 7 from J; bases not matched to a gene: 8. Germline assignment: CDR1 SGHTA and CDR2 FQGNSA. CDR3 loop: CASSPTRDRVGELFF. The CDR3 DNA sequence: TGTGCCAGCAGCCCAACCCGGGACAGGGTCGGGGAGCTGTTTTTT.

This chain joins TRBV4-1 and TRBJ2-3, with D possibly being TRBD2 (7 bases). Trimming cost V 1 base and J 2 bases, with 31 bases left between them. This CDR3 region has 22 residues. CDR1 is MGHRA, CDR2 YSYEKL, per germline. The CDR3 protein is CASSQGKLPLRGRGTHTDTQYF. The CDR3 nucleotides read TGCGCCAGCAGCCAAGGGAAACTTCCTTTAAGGGGGAGGGGGACCCACACAGATACGCAGTATTTT.

The chain carries TRBV15 and TRBJ2-3; D ambiguous. V was pared by 0 bases and J by 4 bases, with 11 bases between. The length of the CDR3 is 15 residues. The germline CDR1 and CDR2 sequences are LNHNV and YYDKDF (reference sequence). CDR3 bases: TGTGCCACCAGCAGAGATGTTCAGCAGGCAGATACGCAGTATTTT. This sequence encodes CATSRDVQQADTQYF. Looking up the rest from reference TRBV15 and TRBJ2-3 gives the full variable domain: DAMVIQNPRYQVTQFGKPVTLSCSQTLNHNVMYWYQQKSSQAPKLLFHYYDKDFNNEADTPDNFQSRRPNTSFCFLDIRSPGLGDTAMYLCATSRDVQQADTQYFGPGTRLTVL.

This rearrangement joins TRBV6-6 to TRBJ2-7; weak D call: TRBD1 (5 bases). From germline, CDR1 is MNHNY and CDR2 SVGAGI (reference sequence). V lost 5 bases to trimming and J lost 5 bases, with 10 bases between them. The CDR3 runs 12 residues. CDR3 region: CASSDQGHEQYF. The CDR3 DNA reads TGTGCCAGCAGTGACCAGGGCCACGAGCAGTACTTC.